Following are 27 T cell receptor beta chains from one sample sequenced in a study of shared clonotypes between healthy human individuals. Data came from immunoSEQ multiplex PCR; TCRdb stores just in-frame clones and leaves some out. The profile covers roughly 2,300,000 clones, with around 92% appearing a single time and 0.37% taken by the ten largest. Sequenced input: naive CD4+ T cells from PBMCs. The subset was: CD45RA+ positively selected. These receptors all stem from a man younger than 35 in good health. Some clones in this sample may be carry-over from other donors' samples.

Worth noting for this clone: Other DNA sequences in the sample encode the same CDR3. This chain connects TRBV18 to TRBJ2-2, with no clear D. The CDR3 spans 14 residues. The germline V gene has CDR1 KGHSH and CDR2 LQKENI. V shed 1 base and J shed 3 bases, with 6 bases lying between them. CDR3 sequence reads: CASSPRTDTGELFF. For the CDR3, the DNA is TGTGCCAGCTCACCACGCACTGACACCGGGGAGCTGTTTTTT.

V usage is TRBV9 and J usage is TRBJ1-1, with 7 bases fitting TRBD1. V was pared by 0 bases and J by 5 bases, with 10 bases of the junction left unmatched. CDR3 length equals 16 residues. CDR1 SGDLS and CDR2 YYNGEE come from the germline V gene. DNA of the CDR3: TGTGCCAGCAGCGTAGTAGCCGACAGGGCGGGGACTGAAGCTTTCTTT. Translation: CASSVVADRAGTEAFF.

This clone was observed once. CDR3 amino acids: CASSFGGQGYEQYF. In DNA, the CDR3 is TGTGCCAGCAGCTTCGGGGGACAGGGCTACGAGCAGTACTTC. V gene TRBV7-8 combines with J gene TRBJ2-7; 9 bases match TRBD1. J lost 3 bases, V lost 3 bases, and 3 bases had no gene match. Per germline, CDR1 SGHVS and CDR2 FQNEAQ. The CDR3 loop spans 14 amino acids.

The chain carries TRBV6-1 and TRBJ2-2; D gene unclear. The CDR3 is made up of 14 amino acids. The germline V gene encodes CDR1 MNHNS and CDR2 SASEGT. V was clipped by 6 bases and J by 6 bases, with 14 bases between them. CDR3 coding DNA: TGTGCCAGCAGCGACCAAATCCCTGCCGGGGAGCTGTTTTTT. As protein: CASSDQIPAGELFF.

J is TRBJ2-7 and V is TRBV18; D is undetermined. CDR3 length: 14 amino acids. The germline V and J ends were trimmed by 6 bases and 7 bases, with 19 bases remaining between them. In germline, CDR1 is KGHSH, CDR2 LQKENI. The CDR3 DNA is TGTGCCAGCTCCTCATACGGAGAGCCTTCTGAGCAGTACTTC. Residues: CASSSYGEPSEQYF.

This chain connects TRBV18 to TRBJ1-1; no firm D call. The germline V and J ends were trimmed by 2 bases and 1 base, with 11 bases remaining between them. Germline CDR1 reads KGHSH; CDR2 reads LQKENI. The length of the CDR3 is 15 residues. CDR3 loop: CASSPWEGGNTEAFF. CDR3 nucleotide sequence: TGTGCCAGCTCACCATGGGAGGGCGGGAACACTGAAGCTTTCTTT.

This chain connects TRBV28 to TRBJ1-2; D might be TRBD1 (5 bases). With 7 bases removed from V and 2 bases from J, the gap between germline ends came to 11 bases. Germline CDR1 reads MDHEN; CDR2 reads SYDVKM. There are 13 residues in the CDR3. CDR3 loop: CASTVGRNYGYTF. The CDR3 DNA reads as TGTGCCAGCACCGTGGGACGGAACTATGGCTACACCTTC.

The V gene is TRBV27, the J gene TRBJ2-7; TRBD1 matches at 9 bases. The ends lost 6 bases at V and 0 bases at J; junction bases unmatched: 9. Germline-derived CDR1 and CDR2 are MNHEY and SMNVEV (reference sequence). This CDR3 is 16 amino acids long. Here the CDR3 DNA reads TGTGCCAGCAGCGCTATGGGACAGGGAAACTCCTACGAGCAGTACTTC. Its translation: CASSAMGQGNSYEQYF.

This chain connects TRBV29-1 to TRBJ2-5; 7 bases fit TRBD2. Germline V gene data show CDR1 as SQVTM and CDR2 as ANQGSEA. The CDR3 is 13 residues long. V shed 3 bases, J shed 5 bases, and the junction held 6 bases outside the gene matches. The DNA of the CDR3 is TGCAGCGTTGAGGGGATGGGAGGGGAGACCCAGTACTTC. This codes for CSVEGMGGETQYF. The whole variable domain, remainder taken from reference TRBV29-1 and TRBJ2-5, is SAVISQKPSRDICQRGTSLTIQCQVDSQVTMMFWYRQQPGQSLTLIATANQGSEATYESGFVIDKFPISRPNLTFSTLTVSNMSPEDSSIYLCSVEGMGGETQYFGPGTRLLVL.

V gene TRBV9 combines with J gene TRBJ2-7; D might be TRBD2 (6 bases). The V end was cut by 3 bases, the J end by 4 bases, with 11 bases between. Germline V CDR1 and CDR2: SGDLS, YYNGEE. The CDR3 length is 13 residues. CDR3 nucleotides: TGTGCCAGCAGCGGGCGTGGAGGGTACGAGCAGTACTTC. This gives the protein CASSGRGGYEQYF. The complete variable domain, with remaining parts taken from reference TRBV9 and TRBJ2-7, reads DSGVTQTPKHLITATGQRVTLRCSPRSGDLSVYWYQQSLDQGLQFLIQYYNGEERAKGNILERFSAQQFPDLHSELNLSSLELGDSALYFCASSGRGGYEQYFGPGTRLTVT.

The chain recombines TRBV11-1 with TRBJ2-7; 7 nucleotides line up with TRBD2. The trim removed 4 bases at V and 2 bases at J, leaving 5 bases unmatched. Germline V lookup: CDR1 SGHAT, CDR2 FQDESV (reference sequence). There are 14 residues in the CDR3. CDR3 in amino acids: CASSSGGVTYEQYF. In nucleotides, the CDR3 is TGTGCCAGCAGCTCTGGGGGGGTTACCTACGAGCAGTACTTC.

The gene calls are TRBV11-2 and TRBJ1-3; D gene ambiguous. V was cut by 5 bases and J by 0 bases, with 11 bases left in between. The CDR3 consists of 15 residues. Germline V gene sequence: CDR1 SGHAT, CDR2 FQNNGV. The DNA of the CDR3 is TGTGCCAGCAGCCCTACAGCTGGCTCTGGAAACACCATATATTTT. Protein: CASSPTAGSGNTIYF.

The rearrangement joins TRBV28 to TRBJ1-3; D perhaps matches TRBD1 (5 bases). V lost 6 bases and J 0 bases, leaving 18 bases between the germline ends. CDR1 and CDR2 from the germline V gene are MDHEN and SYDVKM. The CDR3 covers 17 residues. CDR3 DNA: TGTGCCAGCAGCTACCCCCCTTACAGGCGCTCTGGAAACACCATATATTTT. Its translation is CASSYPPYRRSGNTIYF.

This clone was counted a few times. The sample contains more than one DNA sequence encoding this CDR3. This chain links TRBV28 with TRBJ1-2, with 7 bases matching TRBD1. The V and J ends lost 6 bases and 2 bases, in that order; junction bases with no gene match: 0. CDR1 MDHEN and CDR2 SYDVKM come from the germline V gene. The CDR3 totals 12 residues. The DNA for the CDR3 is TGTGCCAGCAGGGACAGGAACTATGGCTACACCTTC. Its translation is CASRDRNYGYTF.

J is TRBJ1-2 and V is TRBV5-4; 8 bases align to TRBD1. The V gene's germline CDR1 is SGHNT and CDR2 YYREEE (reference sequence). The V segment lost 4 bases and the J segment 7 bases; nucleotides outside the gene matches: 9. The CDR3 consists of 14 residues. The chain's CDR3 is CASSPRTGNVGYTF. The CDR3 DNA is TGTGCCAGCAGCCCTAGGACAGGGAACGTTGGCTACACCTTC.

This chain connects TRBV6-5 to TRBJ2-1; possible D gene TRBD1, 5 bases. CDR1 is MNHEY, CDR2 SVGAGI, per germline. The V gene lost 6 bases and the J gene lost 2 bases, with 14 bases spanning the gap. This CDR3 region has 15 residues. The CDR3 DNA sequence: TGTGCCAGCAGCCCGCGGACAAAGGCCTACAATGAGCAGTTCTTC. It specifies CASSPRTKAYNEQFF.

This chain connects TRBV2 to TRBJ2-6; no clear D gene. CDR1 and CDR2 from the germline V gene are SNHLY and FYNNEI. The CDR3 covers 12 residues. V dropped 2 bases and J dropped 6 bases, with 2 bases sitting between them. CDR3 bases: TGTGCCAGCAGTGAATCGGCCAACGTCCTGACTTTC. It is translated as CASSESANVLTF.

J is TRBJ2-1 and V is TRBV5-4; 8 bases are shared with TRBD2. Germline assignment: CDR1 SGHNT and CDR2 YYREEE (reference sequence). J lost 1 base, V lost 0 bases, and 9 bases had no gene match. The CDR3 consists of 18 residues. The CDR3 sequence is CASSLGASGQVSYNEQFF. The DNA for the CDR3 is TGTGCCAGCAGCTTGGGGGCTAGCGGGCAGGTTTCCTACAATGAGCAGTTCTTC.

The chain recombines TRBV29-1 with TRBJ1-1, with D possibly being TRBD1 (6 bases). Germline-derived CDR1 and CDR2 are SQVTM and ANQGSEA. This CDR3 has 13 amino acids. The ends were cut back, 3 bases at V and 2 bases at J, with 10 bases in the middle. This CDR3 reads CSVDFGGNTEAFF. The CDR3 DNA reads TGCAGCGTTGATTTCGGGGGCAACACTGAAGCTTTCTTT.

The chain links TRBV9 to TRBJ2-3; D is possibly TRBD1 (5 bases). V was trimmed by 4 bases and J by 1 base, leaving 28 bases between them. CDR1 is SGDLS, CDR2 YYNGEE, per germline. This CDR3 spans 20 amino acids. DNA of the CDR3: TGTGCCAGCAGCCATCTCCCCGGGCGAACAGGTACCACAGGCACAGATACGCAGTATTTT. Translation gives CASSHLPGRTGTTGTDTQYF. The whole variable domain, filled in from reference TRBV9 and TRBJ2-3, reads DSGVTQTPKHLITATGQRVTLRCSPRSGDLSVYWYQQSLDQGLQFLIQYYNGEERAKGNILERFSAQQFPDLHSELNLSSLELGDSALYFCASSHLPGRTGTTGTDTQYFGPGTRLTVL.

V is TRBV6-1 and J is TRBJ1-2; D is undetermined. The germline gives CDR1 MNHNS, CDR2 SASEGT. Trimming removed 1 base at V and 3 bases at J, with 9 bases between. This CDR3 has 14 amino acids. The CDR3 coding sequence is TGTGCCAGCAGTGAAGGGGAGGGTTACTATGGCTACACCTTC. Translation: CASSEGEGYYGYTF.

Of note for this clone: Distinct nucleotide sequences in the sample also encode this CDR3. The gene calls are TRBV11-2 and TRBJ1-2; unclear D gene. The length of the CDR3 is 12 residues. Germline assignment: CDR1 SGHAT and CDR2 FQNNGV. V shed 1 base and J shed 2 bases, with 2 bases lying between them. This CDR3 reads CASSLVNYGYTF. The CDR3 nucleotides are TGTGCCAGCAGCTTAGTAAACTATGGCTACACCTTC.

The chain combines TRBV5-6 with TRBJ2-7; unclear D gene. Trimming pared 0 bases from V and 3 bases from J, leaving 13 bases between. Germline CDR1 is SGHDT and CDR2 is YYEEEE. This CDR3 has 15 residues. CDR3 residues: CASSLARERLYEQYF. In nucleotides, the CDR3 is TGTGCCAGCAGCTTGGCTAGGGAAAGACTCTACGAGCAGTACTTC.

The chain has TRBV7-2 and TRBJ1-1; TRBD1 aligns across 7 bases. Germline V lookup: CDR1 SGHTA, CDR2 FQGNSA. The junction had 7 bases not matched to a gene; V was cut back by 5 bases and J by 7 bases. The CDR3 loop spans 13 amino acids. CDR3 in amino acids: CASSTTTGSEAFF. CDR3 DNA: TGTGCCAGCAGCACTACGACAGGGAGTGAAGCTTTCTTT.

As concerns this clone: The same CDR3 arises from other DNA sequences in this sample as well. This chain joins TRBV6-6 and TRBJ2-7; 10 bases fit TRBD1. This CDR3 contains 14 residues. Germline V gives CDR1 MNHNY, CDR2 SVGAGI (reference sequence). The J segment lost 1 base and the V segment lost 7 bases, leaving 4 bases of the junction unmatched. This chain's CDR3 is CASTPGQGSYEQYF. CDR3 nucleotide sequence: TGTGCCAGCACTCCGGGACAGGGGTCCTACGAGCAGTACTTC.

The chain joins TRBV27 to TRBJ2-2; TRBD2 matches at 7 bases. Trimming cost V 5 bases and J 7 bases; bases outside gene matches: 7. The germline CDR1 and CDR2 sequences are MNHEY and SMNVEV (reference sequence). CDR3 length equals 14 residues. The CDR3 protein is CASSRDYLGGELFF. DNA for the CDR3: TGTGCCAGCAGTCGGGACTATTTGGGCGGGGAGCTGTTTTTT.

This clone was detected only once. The V and J genes are TRBV15 and TRBJ2-3; D is unclear. Deletions cut 5 bases from V and 5 bases from J, with 8 bases between. CDR1 is LNHNV, CDR2 YYDKDF, per germline (reference sequence). The CDR3 is 12 amino acids. CDR3 sequence (DNA): TGTGCCACCAGCCCACCGGGAGATACGCAGTATTTT. This sequence encodes CATSPPGDTQYF.